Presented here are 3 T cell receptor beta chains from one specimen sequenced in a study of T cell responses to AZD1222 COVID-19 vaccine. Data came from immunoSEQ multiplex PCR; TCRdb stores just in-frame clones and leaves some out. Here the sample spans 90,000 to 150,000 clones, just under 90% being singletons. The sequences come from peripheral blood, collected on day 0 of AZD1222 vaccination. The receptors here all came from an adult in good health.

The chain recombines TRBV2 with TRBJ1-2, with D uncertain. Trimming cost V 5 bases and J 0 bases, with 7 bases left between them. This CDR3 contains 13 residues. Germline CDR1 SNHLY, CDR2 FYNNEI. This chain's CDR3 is CASSWDSNYGYTF. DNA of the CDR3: TGTGCCAGCAGTTGGGATTCTAACTATGGCTACACCTTC.

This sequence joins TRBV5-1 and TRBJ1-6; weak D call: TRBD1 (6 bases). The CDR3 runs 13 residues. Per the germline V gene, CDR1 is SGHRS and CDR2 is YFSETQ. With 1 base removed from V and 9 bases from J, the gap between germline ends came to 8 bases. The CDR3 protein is CASSLKTGSPLHF. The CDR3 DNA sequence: TGCGCCAGCAGCTTGAAGACAGGTTCACCCCTCCACTTT.

The CDR3 nucleotides are TGTGCCAGCTCACCACCGACAGGGGGCTATACTGGCTACACCTTC. Its protein is CASSPPTGGYTGYTF. V usage is TRBV18 and J usage is TRBJ1-2; TRBD1 matches 10 bases. Trimming at V came to 0 bases and at J to 7 bases, leaving 5 bases not matched to a gene. This CDR3 spans 15 amino acids. Per the germline V gene, CDR1 is KGHSH and CDR2 is LQKENI.